Listed below are T cell receptor beta chains from one sample, sequenced in a study of OX40 agonist ivuxolimab in advanced cancers. TCRdb keeps only in-frame clones here, not all; method: immunoSEQ multiplex PCR. This repertoire shows some 72,000 clones, about 80% found once; its top ten account for around 0.51%. The source material was CD4+ or CD8+ T cells sorted from blood, sampled in a trial of the OX40 agonist ivuxolimab. All receptors come from an adult with an advanced solid tumor such as melanoma, head and neck, liver or kidney cancer. Both conserved end residues are part of each CDR3. A D gene is named only where the DNA matches it firmly. The size field is filled for only some rows; it gives once, few, many or a size class.

TRBV20-1	.	.	TRBJ2-1	TGCAGTGGCAGGAACAGGGATGAGCAGTTCTTC	CSGRNRDEQFF
TRBV5-1	.	.	TRBJ1-3	TGCGCCAGCAGCACCAGTGGGGGCTCTGGAAACACCATATATTTT	CASSTSGGSGNTIYF
TRBV5-1	few	TRBD2	TRBJ2-3	TGCGCCAGCAGCTTGGTTAGCGGGGGACACACAGATACGCAGTATTTT	CASSLVSGGHTDTQYF
TRBV9	.	.	TRBJ2-1	TGTGCCAGCAGCGCCCAGACAGGGGAGGGAAGAGAGCAGTTCTTC	CASSAQTGEGREQFF
TRBV29-1	once	.	TRBJ2-7	TGCAGCGTTGAAGGGCCAGGGCTCTACGAGCAGTACTTC	CSVEGPGLYEQYF
TRBV6-1	.	.	TRBJ1-2	TGTGCCAGCAGTGAAGCGTTCCATGTCAACTATGGCTACACCTTC	CASSEAFHVNYGYTF
TRBV4-2	.	.	TRBJ2-7	TGTGCCAGCAGCCAAGATTATGCCTACGAGCAGTACTTC	CASSQDYAYEQYF
TRBV29-1	.	.	TRBJ1-2	TGCAGCACTAGGGTAGCATTCGGACGGTACTATGGCTACACCTTC	CSTRVAFGRYYGYTF
TRBV4-1	once	.	TRBJ2-6	TGCGCCAGCAGCCAAGATCCTTCCGCCTCTGGGGCCAACGTCCTGACTTTC	CASSQDPSASGANVLTF
TRBV7-9	few	.	TRBJ1-2	TGTGCCAGCAGCTTGGGGCAGGGATCAAATTATGGCTACACCTTC	CASSLGQGSNYGYTF
TRBV7-9	.	TRBD1	TRBJ1-1	TGTGCCAGCAGCGTAGCCGGGACAGGGGCTATGAACACTGAAGCTTTCTTT	CASSVAGTGAMNTEAFF
TRBV7-9	few	.	TRBJ1-2	TGTGCCAGCAGTTTAAGGGGAAGGGCAGGCTATGGCTACACCTTC	CASSLRGRAGYGYTF
TRBV28	.	TRBD1	TRBJ2-7	TGTGCCAGCAGCCGGAGCGACAGGGCTGGGAACGAGCAGTACTTC	CASSRSDRAGNEQYF
TRBV5-1	.	.	TRBJ2-5	TGCGCCAGCAGCCTCCAAGAGACCCAGTACTTC	CASSLQETQYF
TRBV19	.	.	TRBJ2-5	TGTGCCAGTAGTATAGGGGGAGAGACCCAGTACTTC	CASSIGGETQYF
TRBV7-9	.	TRBD2	TRBJ2-3	TGTGCCAGCAGCTTGTTTGGGGGGGTCGCAGATACGCAGTATTTT	CASSLFGGVADTQYF
TRBV7-3	few	TRBD1	TRBJ2-6	TGTGCCAGCAGCTTACAGGGGGCGGCTGGGGCCAACGTCCTGACTTTC	CASSLQGAAGANVLTF
TRBV7-3	.	.	TRBJ2-4	TGTGCCAGCAGCTTAGGGGCCGGTGCAGAAAACATTCAGTACTTC	CASSLGAGAENIQYF
TRBV9	.	.	TRBJ1-1	TGTGCCAGCAGCGTACAGGGGCAACAGAACACTGAAGCTTTCTTT	CASSVQGQQNTEAFF
TRBV27	.	.	TRBJ1-4	TGTGCCAGCAGTTTTGGGGGGCAGAGCTATGAAAAACTGTTTTTT	CASSFGGQSYEKLFF
TRBV14	.	.	TRBJ2-5	TGTGCCAGCAGCCAAGAGGCCAGCTACACTAACAGAGAGACCCAGTACTTC	CASSQEASYTNRETQYF
TRBV27	.	.	TRBJ1-3	TGTGCCAGCAGGAGACAGGCATACTCTGGAAACACCATATATTTT	CASRRQAYSGNTIYF
TRBV28	.	.	TRBJ2-7	TGTGCCAGCAGTTTATACGGGAGCCCCTACGAGCAGTACTTC	CASSLYGSPYEQYF